The 32 T cell receptor beta chains given below trace back to one sample, sequenced in a study of blood T cells in healthy people across ages. PCR was performed a second time for about 7 to 12 cycles using a sample-barcoded 5' primer and a J-beta primer mix. TCRdb reprocessed the 5' RACE reads with MiXCR, giving one entry per CDR3 protein. Among about 1.7 million distinct CDR3 sequences listed, about 30% were seen once. The sample was blood. These receptors were collected from a woman in her 30s in good health.

The rearrangement joins TRBV10-3 to TRBJ2-1; TRBD2 matches 12 bases. This CDR3 spans 19 amino acids. The germline gives CDR1 ENHRY, CDR2 SYGVKD. Germline trimming cut 4 bases from V and 0 bases from J; bases unmatched to any gene: 10. The CDR3: CAISGSASGRAASYNEQFF. DNA for the CDR3: TGTGCCATCAGTGGGTCGGCTAGCGGGAGGGCCGCCTCCTACAATGAGCAGTTCTTC.

This clonotype has only a few counts. This chain joins TRBV12-3 or TRBV12-4 and TRBJ1-2, with D possibly TRBD1 on 5 matching bases. V lost 6 bases and J lost 4, with 12 bases in between. CDR3 length: 13 residues. The chain's CDR3 is CASRTDSFYGYTF. In nucleotides, the CDR3 is TGTGCCAGCAGGACAGACAGTTTCTATGGCTACACCTTC.

This clonotype was seen at least ten times. The V call is TRBV6-2 or TRBV6-3, the J call TRBJ1-2, with D perhaps TRBD1 (5 bases). The germline V and J ends were trimmed by 8 bases and 5 bases, with 6 bases remaining between them. Germline V gene lookup returns CDR1 MNHEY and CDR2 SVGEGT. The CDR3 length is 10 residues. CDR3 bases: TGTGCCAGCGGGACGTATGGCTACACCTTC. Protein: CASGTYGYTF.

This rearrangement joins TRBV4-1 to TRBJ1-1, with D perhaps matching TRBD1 (5 bases). The CDR3 is 16 residues long. Germline V gives CDR1 MGHRA, CDR2 YSYEKL. Trimming cost V 0 bases and J 5 bases, with 16 bases left between them. Here the CDR3 reads CASSQETGPRQTEAFF. Here the CDR3 DNA reads TGCGCCAGCAGCCAAGAAACGGGCCCAAGACAGACTGAAGCTTTCTTT.

The V and J genes are TRBV9 and TRBJ2-4; perhaps TRBD2 as D (5 bases). Looked up from germline, CDR1 is SGDLS and CDR2 is YYNGEE. Trimming removed 0 bases from V and 8 bases from J, with 12 bases in between. This CDR3 spans 14 amino acids. The DNA for the CDR3 is TGTGCCAGCAGCGTAGAAGGCCAGAGGGACATTCAGTACTTC. This sequence encodes CASSVEGQRDIQYF. Supplemented by reference TRBV9 and TRBJ2-4, the full variable domain reads DSGVTQTPKHLITATGQRVTLRCSPRSGDLSVYWYQQSLDQGLQFLIQYYNGEERAKGNILERFSAQQFPDLHSELNLSSLELGDSALYFCASSVEGQRDIQYFGAGTRLSVL.

This clonotype has more than one count but fewer than ten. The chain carries TRBV11-2 and TRBJ2-5; D is perhaps TRBD1 (5 bases). Deletions cut 6 bases from V and 11 bases from J, with 16 bases between. The CDR3 loop spans 12 amino acids. CDR1 is SGHAT, CDR2 FQNNGV, per germline. CDR3 in DNA: TGTGCCAGCAGGGTAACAAGGGGTGAGCAGTACTTC. This translates into CASRVTRGEQYF.

The chain links TRBV6-2 or TRBV6-3 to TRBJ2-3; D could derive from TRBD1 or TRBD2 (6 bases each). The length of the CDR3 is 16 residues. Trimming took 6 bases from V and 3 from J, leaving 19 bases between them. Germline V lookup: CDR1 MNHEY, CDR2 SVGEGT. In nucleotides, the CDR3 is TGTGCCAGCAGGACCCTTGGGGGCGGGGTGACAGATACGCAGTATTTT. Translating it yields CASRTLGGGVTDTQYF.

V gene TRBV27 combines with J gene TRBJ1-2; no clear D. This CDR3 region has 13 residues. CDR1 MNHEY and CDR2 SMNVEV come from the germline V gene (reference sequence). Deletions cut 6 bases from V and 7 bases from J, with 15 bases between. The CDR3 DNA sequence: TGTGCCAGCAGCCCCAGCCCTTTGAGTGGCTACACCTTC. As protein: CASSPSPLSGYTF.

This chain uses TRBV5-1 with TRBJ1-3; no clear D. V dropped 0 bases and J dropped 4 bases, with 11 bases sitting between them. The germline V gene encodes CDR1 SGHRS and CDR2 YFSETQ. CDR3 size: 15 residues. CDR3: CASSLDGAKGNTIYF. CDR3 sequence (DNA): TGCGCCAGCAGCTTGGACGGAGCTAAAGGAAACACCATATATTTT.

The V gene is TRBV29-1, the J gene TRBJ2-7; possible D gene TRBD1, 5 bases. Near its end, the DNA agrees better with TRBJ2-5, so the J call may be wrong. CDR3 size: 13 residues. Looked up from germline, CDR1 is SQVTM and CDR2 is ANQGSEA. CDR3 residues: CSVGPRTMETQYF. CDR3 nucleotides: TGCAGCGTTGGCCCCAGGACAATGGAGACCCAGTACTTC.

This clonotype has ten or more counts. The rearrangement joins TRBV6-5 to TRBJ2-4; tentatively, D is TRBD2 (5 bases). The CDR3 contains 15 residues. V gave up 4 bases and J gave up 1 base, with 11 bases separating them. Germline loops: CDR1 MNHEY, CDR2 SVGAGI. The CDR3 bases are TGTGCCAGCAGTTCCGCGACTACCGCCAAAAACATTCAGTACTTC. Translated, it gives CASSSATTAKNIQYF.

This clonotype was seen a few times. The chain links TRBV20-1 to TRBJ1-1, with a weak D call TRBD1 (5 bases). Germline CDR1 reads DFQATT; CDR2 reads SNEGSKA (reference sequence). CDR3 length: 13 residues. The V and J ends lost 0 bases and 11 bases respectively, with 16 bases between them. The CDR3 sequence: CSARDFRKGEAFF. The CDR3 bases are TGCAGTGCTAGAGATTTTCGGAAAGGGGAGGCTTTCTTT.

This clonotype was detected a few times. V is TRBV28 and J is TRBJ1-6; 10 bases map to TRBD1. With V trimmed by 4 bases and J by 8 bases, 8 bases remained unmatched. Germline V gene data show CDR1 as MDHEN and CDR2 as SYDVKM. The CDR3 extends over 16 amino acids. CDR3 amino acids: CASSSRQGASYSPLHF. The CDR3, as DNA: TGTGCCAGCAGTTCGAGACAGGGGGCGTCATATTCACCCCTCCACTTT.

This clonotype was counted many times. V usage is TRBV7-9 and J usage is TRBJ2-1, with TRBD2 identical over 8 bases. CDR1 SEHNR and CDR2 FQNEAQ come from the germline V gene (reference sequence). J was trimmed by 5 bases and V by 5 bases; bases with no gene match: 2. The CDR3 is 13 residues long. CDR3 loop: CASSKTSDNEQFF. CDR3 DNA: TGTGCCAGCAGCAAGACTAGCGACAATGAGCAGTTCTTC.

This sequence joins TRBV20-1 and TRBJ2-1; D gene ambiguous. V lost 3 bases and J 10 bases, leaving 19 bases between the germline ends. CDR1 is DFQATT and CDR2 is SNEGSKA in the germline V gene (reference sequence). This CDR3 is built from 14 residues. The CDR3: CSARLGPAPAEQFF. The DNA of the CDR3 is TGCAGTGCTAGGTTGGGCCCGGCCCCAGCAGAGCAGTTCTTC.

J is TRBJ2-1 and V is TRBV24-1; D remains unclear. The CDR3 is made up of 12 amino acids. V lost 9 bases and J lost 4, with 9 bases in between. Germline V gene data show CDR1 as KGHDR and CDR2 as SFDVKD. The CDR3 loop reads CATAGPYNEQFF. The CDR3 DNA is TGTGCCACCGCCGGGCCATACAATGAGCAGTTCTTC.

Concerning this clonotype itself: The junction departs from germline at one end; a sequencing error may be responsible. The genes are TRBV7-3 and TRBJ2-7; 9 nucleotides match TRBD2. The CDR3 spans 14 residues. Germline CDR1 reads SGHTA; CDR2 reads FQGTGA. The CDR3 bases are TGTGCCGGCAGCATCACTAGCGGGCCCTACGAGCAGTACTTC. Encoded protein: CAGSITSGPYEQYF. Supplemented by reference TRBV7-3 and TRBJ2-7, the full variable domain reads GAGVSQTPSNKVTEKGKYVELRCDPISGHTALYWYRQSLGQGPEFLIYFQGTGAADDSGLPNDRFFAVRPEGSVSTLKIQRTERGDSAVYLCAGSITSGPYEQYFGPGTRLTVT.

This clonotype was seen repeatedly, ten times or more. The V gene is TRBV28, the J gene TRBJ2-7; 7 bases line up with TRBD1. This CDR3 spans 14 amino acids. The germline V gene has CDR1 MDHEN and CDR2 SYDVKM. J gave up 2 bases and V 8 bases, and 9 bases lay outside the gene matches. The CDR3 here is CASYQQGQTYEQYF. CDR3 DNA: TGTGCCAGCTATCAACAGGGGCAAACCTACGAGCAGTACTTC.

The chain employs TRBV15 and TRBJ2-7, with 10 bases lining up with TRBD2. This CDR3 is built from 14 residues. Trimming removed 5 bases from V and 2 bases from J; junction bases left unmatched: 3. The germline V gene has CDR1 LNHNV and CDR2 YYDKDF (reference sequence). The CDR3 nucleotides are TGTGCCACCAGCCCTCTAGCGGGGGCCTACGAGCAGTACTTC. Residues: CATSPLAGAYEQYF.

This clonotype came up a few times. This chain uses TRBV5-5 with TRBJ2-7, with 8 bases fitting TRBD2. V lost 4 bases to trimming and J lost 1 base; unmatched junction nucleotides: 7. Per germline, CDR1 SGHKS and CDR2 YYEKEE (reference sequence). This CDR3 comprises 15 residues. This chain's CDR3 is CASSHRVAGSYEQYF. Written as DNA, the CDR3 is TGTGCCAGCAGCCACAGGGTAGCGGGGTCCTACGAGCAGTACTTC.

This clonotype was detected only a few times. The chain combines TRBV5-1 with TRBJ1-1; perhaps TRBD1 as D (5 bases). Trimming took off 3 bases at V and 3 bases at J, with 12 bases between the two ends. CDR3 length: 14 residues. Germline V gene sequence: CDR1 SGHRS, CDR2 YFSETQ. CDR3 residues: CASSSRSGYTEAFF. The CDR3 nucleotides are TGCGCCAGCAGCTCGAGGTCAGGGTACACTGAAGCTTTCTTT.

The V and J genes are TRBV7-2 and TRBJ1-1, with D perhaps matching TRBD1 (5 bases). Germline V CDR1 and CDR2: SGHTA, FQGNSA. The CDR3 contains 14 residues. Deletions cut 10 bases from V and 4 bases from J, with 19 bases between. CDR3 sequence: CATTISGGITEAFF. CDR3 sequence (DNA): TGTGCCACAACGATTTCGGGGGGTATCACTGAAGCTTTCTTT.

This chain joins TRBV12-3 or TRBV12-4 and TRBJ2-5; D is ambiguous. The CDR3 loop spans 14 amino acids. With 3 bases removed from V and 5 bases from J, the gap between germline ends came to 13 bases. DNA of the CDR3: TGTGCCAGCAGTTTGGTGTTGGGTTGGGAGACCCAGTACTTC. It is translated as CASSLVLGWETQYF.

This clonotype was observed a few times. V gene TRBV4-3 combines with J gene TRBJ2-5; D ambiguous. V was trimmed by 0 bases and J by 13 bases, leaving 9 bases between them. Germline CDR1 reads LGHNA; CDR2 reads YSLEER. The CDR3 length is 11 residues. The CDR3 region has the DNA TGCGCCAGCAGCCAAGACCAGGTGTGGTACTTC. Translated, it gives CASSQDQVWYF.

This clonotype has ten or more counts. The chain uses TRBV20-1 and TRBJ2-3; 9 nucleotides agree with TRBD1. CDR1 and CDR2 from the germline V gene are DFQATT and SNEGSKA (reference sequence). The CDR3 covers 14 residues. With 4 bases clipped from V and 3 bases from J, the junction kept 5 bases outside the gene matches. The CDR3 loop reads CSATPGQGTDTQYF. The CDR3 DNA sequence: TGCAGTGCTACGCCGGGACAGGGAACAGATACGCAGTATTTT.

This clonotype appeared once. This chain connects TRBV7-9 to TRBJ2-7; TRBD2 matches 9 bases. V lost 0 bases, J lost 7 bases, and 10 bases stayed unmatched. The CDR3 sequence is 16 residues long. CDR1 is SEHNR and CDR2 is FQNEAQ in the germline V gene (reference sequence). CDR3 nucleotide sequence: TGTGCCAGCAGCTTAGCAAAGCGGGAGGCATATCGGGAGCAGTACTTC. Translating gives CASSLAKREAYREQYF.

The chain links TRBV9 to TRBJ1-1; D is unresolved. The germline V gene encodes CDR1 SGDLS and CDR2 YYNGEE. The CDR3 contains 12 residues. Trimming shortened V by 0 bases and J by 4 bases, and 4 bases separated the two germline ends. The CDR3 region has the DNA TGTGCCAGCAGCGTAGTAGCCACTGAAGCTTTCTTT. Its translation: CASSVVATEAFF.

In its sample, this clonotype was seen many times. This chain connects TRBV5-6 to TRBJ2-7, with D unresolved. The CDR3 has 14 amino acids. From germline, CDR1 is SGHDT and CDR2 YYEEEE. The V end lost 5 bases, the J end lost 0 bases, and 12 bases lay between the germline ends. CDR3 residues: CASSLYGNSYEQYF. The CDR3 DNA follows: TGTGCCAGCAGTTTATATGGCAACTCCTACGAGCAGTACTTC.

This clonotype was detected only a few times. The rearrangement links TRBV20-1 to TRBJ2-7, with D maybe TRBD2 (6 bases). The CDR3 sequence is 16 residues long. The ends were cut back, 3 bases at V and 1 base at J, with 19 bases in the middle. CDR1 and CDR2 from the germline V gene are DFQATT and SNEGSKA (reference sequence). The CDR3 DNA reads TGCAGTGCTAGTCTTGGGGGGATTGTTGGATCCTACGAGCAGTACTTC. Its protein is CSASLGGIVGSYEQYF.

CDR3 coding DNA: TGTGCTATAGGAAGAATGAACACTGAAGCTTTCTTT. Its translation: CAIGRMNTEAFF. The genes are TRBV6-5 and TRBJ1-1, with D hard to call. Germline lookup yields CDR1 MNHEY and CDR2 SVGAGI. This CDR3 spans 12 amino acids.

This clonotype was observed many times. V is TRBV10-3 and J is TRBJ2-7, with 8 bases aligning to TRBD1. The CDR3 consists of 14 residues. Germline CDR1 and CDR2: ENHRY and SYGVKD. The J segment lost 2 bases and the V segment lost 7 bases, leaving 7 bases of the junction unmatched. The CDR3 here is CAITGTGRTYEQYF. CDR3 nucleotides: TGTGCCATCACCGGGACAGGAAGAACCTACGAGCAGTACTTC.

This clonotype was seen only a few times. The chain uses TRBV2 and TRBJ2-1; 13 positions match TRBD2. The V and J ends lost 6 bases and 10 bases, in that order; junction bases with no gene match: 9. Germline values: CDR1 SNHLY, CDR2 FYNNEI. The CDR3 has 15 amino acids. DNA of the CDR3: TGTGCCAGCAGACCAACTAGCGGGGGGGCGGGAGAGCAGTTCTTC. This gives the protein CASRPTSGGAGEQFF.